This T cell receptor (beta chain) was captured by sequencing in a study of T cell repertoires in cytomegalovirus infection. Across the study: Epitope selection comprised recently identified HLA-C-restricted CMV epitopes and well-studied HLA-B-restricted CMV epitopes. Both CMV infection and a matching HLA type were indicated by public TCR beta signatures.

Each CDR3 protein is one row after TCRdb ran MiXCR on the reads. The data show 800,000 to 950,000 distinct CDR3 sequences, approximately 30% seen once. V trimming: 3 bases; J trimming: 1 base; junction bases outside the gene matches: 6. CDR3 length: 16 residues. Germline V CDR1 and CDR2: LNHDA, SQIVND (reference sequence). Study results and limitations: Cumulative frequency (of public TCR beta family members) identified carriers of CMV plus the relevant HLA. HLA-C-restricted CMV-specific TCR beta clonotypes were dominant in the ex vivo response.

As regards this clonotype: The antigen is undetermined.

The rearrangement joins TRBV19 to TRBJ2-1, with 7 positions matching TRBD2. The material was cultured CD8+ T cells from PBMCs, obtained from culture after CMV antigen stimulation. This sequence originates from a human donor in good health (CMV status not recorded). Some clones in this sample may be carry-over from other donors' samples. This CDR3 reads CASSIFSRESYNEQFF. The CDR3 DNA sequence: TGTGCCAGTAGTATTTTCTCGCGGGAGTCCTACAATGAGCAGTTCTTC.